This T cell receptor (beta chain) was sequenced for a study of regulatory T cells in long-lasting Graves disease. TCR beta libraries were built with iRepertoire HTBI primers and Arm-PCR of CDR3 regions. TCRdb re-called the multiplex PCR reads with MiXCR, one entry per CDR3 protein. The sample yields around 230,000 distinct CDR3 sequences, approximately 20% seen once. Study outcomes and limitations: Segments TRBV28, TRBJ1-2 and TRBJ2-5 showed preferential usage in persistent disease.

Germline CDR1 is MNHEY and CDR2 is SMNVEV (reference sequence). V was pared by 0 bases and J by 0 bases, with 2 bases between. The CDR3 is made up of 13 amino acids. This clonotype has ten or more counts. Its matching antigen is unknown. Time point reported: newly diagnosed GD, antithyroid drugs for less than 3 months. Following extraction of RNA from PBMCs, that RNA was used to make the TCR library. The receptor was isolated from a female donor with Graves disease. The rearrangement joins TRBV27 to TRBJ1-2; D ambiguous. The material was peripheral blood mononuclear cells (PBMCs), obtained at new diagnosis, from a patient treated with antithyroid drugs. CDR3 in amino acids: CASSLSTNYGYTF. CDR3 DNA sequence: TGTGCCAGCAGTTTATCCACTAACTATGGCTACACCTTC.